The 16 T cell receptor beta chains below all came from one sample that was sequenced in a study of cytomegalovirus exposure and HLA in healthy donors. The PCR ran on 60 Vbeta and 13 Jbeta primers. Assay used: immunoSEQ multiplex PCR; TCRdb lists only in-frame clones, some missing. In the table there are about 100,000 clones, approximately 70% of which are singletons. Sequenced material: PBMCs. The receptors come from a man aged 40-50 years in good health and CMV-seropositive.

This clone was detected a few times. This chain joins TRBV5-4 and TRBJ1-1; D perhaps matches TRBD1 (5 bases). The CDR3 spans 14 residues. Trimming removed 4 bases from V and 5 bases from J, with 15 bases in between. Germline values: CDR1 SGHNT, CDR2 YYREEE (reference sequence). This chain's CDR3 is CASSPDGGFTEAFF. The CDR3 DNA sequence: TGTGCCAGCAGCCCCGACGGGGGATTTACTGAAGCTTTCTTT.

The J gene is TRBJ2-1, the V gene TRBV10-3; 10 bases map to TRBD2. The CDR3 runs to 16 residues. The germline V gene has CDR1 ENHRY and CDR2 SYGVKD. The V segment lost 3 bases and the J segment 2 bases; nucleotides outside the gene matches: 4. The CDR3 sequence is CAISDSGRTAYNEQFF. CDR3 nucleotide sequence: TGTGCCATCAGTGATAGCGGGAGGACAGCCTACAATGAGCAGTTCTTC.

V and J are TRBV2 and TRBJ2-7, with 11 bases lining up with TRBD2. The CDR3 is 15 amino acids. Unmatched junction bases numbered 5, after V lost 5 bases and J lost 2 bases. Germline V gene lookup returns CDR1 SNHLY and CDR2 FYNNEI. CDR3 region: CASSLGLAGAYEQYV. CDR3 coding DNA: TGTGCCAGCAGTCTTGGACTAGCGGGCGCCTACGAGCAGTACGTC.

This chain uses TRBV10-3 with TRBJ2-2; D remains ambiguous. In germline, CDR1 is ENHRY, CDR2 SYGVKD. This CDR3 region has 13 residues. Trimming took off 5 bases at V and 6 bases at J, with 10 bases between the two ends. The CDR3 DNA is TGTGCCATCAGTCGAGTAACGTCCGGGGAGCTGTTTTTT. Translating it yields CAISRVTSGELFF.

The V gene is TRBV5-1, the J gene TRBJ1-5, with a possible D match to TRBD1 (5 bases). V was clipped by 2 bases and J by 2 bases, with 14 bases between them. Per the germline V gene, CDR1 is SGHRS and CDR2 is YFSETQ. The length of the CDR3 is 16 residues. CDR3 region: CASSFGFGGGNQPQHF. In DNA form, the CDR3 reads TGCGCCAGCAGCTTCGGCTTTGGGGGGGGCAATCAGCCCCAGCATTTT.

The genes are TRBV9 and TRBJ1-2, with TRBD1 identical over 8 bases. With 3 bases clipped from V and 3 bases from J, the junction kept 7 bases outside the gene matches. CDR1 is SGDLS and CDR2 is YYNGEE in the germline V gene. The CDR3 spans 15 residues. In DNA, the CDR3 is TGTGCCAGCAGCGATCGGACAGGGTTTGACTATGGCTACACCTTC. This encodes CASSDRTGFDYGYTF. Full variable domain (rest looked up from reference TRBV9 and TRBJ1-2): DSGVTQTPKHLITATGQRVTLRCSPRSGDLSVYWYQQSLDQGLQFLIQYYNGEERAKGNILERFSAQQFPDLHSELNLSSLELGDSALYFCASSDRTGFDYGYTFGSGTRLTVV.

This sequence joins TRBV29-1 and TRBJ1-2, with 9 bases aligning to TRBD1. Germline CDR1 is SQVTM and CDR2 is ANQGSEA. The CDR3 spans 12 residues. V was pared by 4 bases and J by 7 bases, with 4 bases of the junction left unmatched. The CDR3 DNA follows: TGCAGCGTTGGACAGGGGGATGGTGGCTACACCTTC. Translation gives CSVGQGDGGYTF.

V is TRBV7-2 and J is TRBJ2-4; no reliable D call. V lost 0 bases to trimming and J lost 16 bases, with 10 bases between them. The CDR3 covers 11 residues. Per germline, CDR1 SGHTA and CDR2 FQGNSA. CDR3 bases: TGTGCCAGCAGCTTAGCCGTGACTTATTACTTC. As protein: CASSLAVTYYF.

V gene TRBV5-1 combines with J gene TRBJ1-1; maybe TRBD1 (5 bases). Germline CDR1 and CDR2: SGHRS and YFSETQ. The CDR3 sequence is 14 residues long. V gave up 2 bases and J gave up 7 bases, with 15 bases separating them. For the CDR3, the DNA is TGCGCCAGCAGCTTAGACAGTCCTTTGGGTGAAGCTTTCTTT. Translation: CASSLDSPLGEAFF.

The chain couples TRBV19 to TRBJ1-5; tentatively, D is TRBD1 (5 bases). V was trimmed by 7 bases and J by 9 bases, leaving 19 bases between them. Germline V gene sequence: CDR1 LNHDA, CDR2 SQIVND (reference sequence). The CDR3 runs to 14 residues. The CDR3 DNA reads TGTGCCAGTACCGGGGACCTTTGGGGGGGGCCCCAGCATTTT. Translating gives CASTGDLWGGPQHF.

This clone turned up a few times. The J gene is TRBJ1-2, the V gene TRBV5-1; 8 nucleotides line up with TRBD1. From germline, CDR1 is SGHRS and CDR2 YFSETQ. V lost 7 bases and J lost 2; bases outside the gene matches: 10. The CDR3 contains 15 residues. The CDR3 spells CASAQGASLNYGYTF. The CDR3 region has the DNA TGCGCCAGCGCGCAGGGGGCGAGTCTCAACTATGGCTACACCTTC.

The chain is built from TRBV9 and TRBJ1-2; D is uncertain. Germline V gene sequence: CDR1 SGDLS, CDR2 YYNGEE. The CDR3 sequence is 17 residues long. V was trimmed by 0 bases and J by 6 bases, leaving 21 bases between them. The CDR3: CASSVGGGYLGSNGYTF. CDR3 sequence (DNA): TGTGCCAGCAGCGTAGGGGGAGGGTACTTGGGATCAAATGGCTACACCTTC.

This sequence joins TRBV5-6 and TRBJ2-7; tentatively, D is TRBD1 (7 bases). This CDR3 region has 13 residues. V lost 4 bases and J lost 1, with 9 bases in between. Germline CDR1 SGHDT, CDR2 YYEEEE. CDR3: CASSPGGSYEQYV. CDR3 sequence (DNA): TGTGCCAGCAGCCCAGGGGGGTCCTACGAGCAGTACGTC.

The chain is built from TRBV19 and TRBJ2-3; D possibly corresponds to TRBD1 (6 bases). The germline CDR1 and CDR2 sequences are LNHDA and SQIVND (reference sequence). The length of the CDR3 is 15 residues. Deletions cut 6 bases from V and 3 bases from J, with 16 bases between. The CDR3 sequence: CASRRSGVETDTQYF. The CDR3 nucleotides read TGTGCCAGTAGAAGGTCAGGGGTAGAAACAGATACGCAGTATTTT. Combining the CDR3 with reference TRBV19 and TRBJ2-3 gives the whole variable domain DGGITQSPKYLFRKEGQNVTLSCEQNLNHDAMYWYRQDPGQGLRLIYYSQIVNDFQKGDIAEGYSVSREKKESFPLTVTSAQKNPTAFYLCASRRSGVETDTQYFGPGTRLTVL.

The table lists this clone with a few counts. The chain carries TRBV6-1 and TRBJ1-5; possibly TRBD1 for D (6 bases). This CDR3 is 16 amino acids long. Trimming pared 2 bases from V and 5 bases from J, leaving 16 bases between. CDR1 and CDR2 from the germline V gene are MNHNS and SASEGT. Here the CDR3 reads CASSEYIITGYQPQHF. The CDR3 nucleotides read TGTGCCAGCAGTGAATACATAATAACAGGGTATCAGCCCCAGCATTTT.

The chain joins TRBV5-6 to TRBJ1-1; D might be TRBD1 (5 bases). Trimming pared 0 bases from V and 5 bases from J, leaving 14 bases between. This CDR3 comprises 15 residues. Germline CDR1 SGHDT, CDR2 YYEEEE. CDR3 DNA sequence: TGTGCCAGCAGCTTGGTTGGGGCCCACAGAACTGAAGCTTTCTTT. Translated, it gives CASSLVGAHRTEAFF. The variable domain in full, completed from reference TRBV5-6 and TRBJ1-1, reads DAGVTQSPTHLIKTRGQQVTLRCSPKSGHDTVSWYQQALGQGPQFIFQYYEEEERQRGNFPDRFSGHQFPNYSSELNVNALLLGDSALYLCASSLVGAHRTEAFFGQGTRLTVV.